Following are 7 T cell receptor beta chains from one sample sequenced in a study of T cell responses to AZD1222 COVID-19 vaccine. Some clones are missing from TCRdb's copy, which holds only in-frame ones; the method was immunoSEQ multiplex PCR. The table has some 150,000 clones, 80% to 95% seen once. This specimen was peripheral blood, taken on day 0 of AZD1222 vaccination. These receptors all stem from an adult in good health.

The CDR3 region has the DNA TGTGCCACCAGCAGACCCCCGGGGGGGGCCGGGGAGCTGTTTTTT. Translation gives CATSRPPGGAGELFF. This rearrangement joins TRBV15 to TRBJ2-2, with 8 bases lining up with TRBD2. V lost 2 bases to trimming and J lost 6 bases; unmatched junction nucleotides: 5. This CDR3 is built from 15 residues. Germline CDR1 and CDR2: LNHNV and YYDKDF (reference sequence).

The chain uses TRBV6-2 or TRBV6-3 and TRBJ2-3; weak D call: TRBD2 (5 bases). With 5 bases removed from V and 2 bases from J, the gap between germline ends came to 8 bases. Germline V gives CDR1 MNHEY, CDR2 SVGEGT. The CDR3 totals 13 residues. For the CDR3, the DNA is TGTGCCAGCAGTCGAGGGCCCACAGATACGCAGTATTTT. Its translation is CASSRGPTDTQYF.

The gene calls are TRBV28 and TRBJ1-1; perhaps TRBD1 as D (5 bases). V was cut by 4 bases and J by 1 base, with 10 bases left in between. Germline V gives CDR1 MDHEN, CDR2 SYDVKM. CDR3 size: 14 residues. The CDR3 sequence is CASSSTGGNTEAFF. The CDR3, as DNA: TGTGCCAGCAGTTCCACCGGGGGGAACACTGAAGCTTTCTTT.

This chain joins TRBV18 and TRBJ2-1; no definite D call. This CDR3 spans 15 amino acids. The germline V gene encodes CDR1 KGHSH and CDR2 LQKENI. Trimming stripped 1 base from V and 7 bases from J, with 14 bases between. The CDR3 here is CASSPQMTQGNEQFF. CDR3 coding DNA: TGTGCCAGCTCACCACAAATGACGCAAGGTAATGAGCAGTTCTTC.

The J gene is TRBJ2-1, the V gene TRBV4-2, with D unclear. Trimming pared 0 bases from V and 10 bases from J, leaving 16 bases between. The CDR3 is 15 amino acids. Germline assignment: CDR1 LGHNA and CDR2 YNFKEQ. The CDR3 reads CASSQENTNLMEQFF. In DNA form, the CDR3 reads TGTGCCAGCAGCCAAGAGAATACCAACCTAATGGAGCAGTTCTTC.

The CDR3 DNA reads as TGCGCCAGCAGCTTGGACGGAGGTAGCAATCAGCCCCAGCATTTT. This gives the protein CASSLDGGSNQPQHF. This chain uses TRBV5-1 with TRBJ1-5; D gene unclear. This CDR3 spans 15 amino acids. V lost 0 bases and J 0 bases, leaving 7 bases between the germline ends. CDR1 and CDR2 from the germline V gene are SGHRS and YFSETQ.

The V gene is TRBV11-2, the J gene TRBJ2-1; 7 nucleotides line up with TRBD2. Germline CDR1 is SGHAT and CDR2 is FQNNGV. Trimming removed 4 bases from V and 0 bases from J; junction bases left unmatched: 6. The CDR3 contains 16 residues. DNA of the CDR3: TGTGCCAGCAGCTCGGGGGGACGGGGCTCCTACAATGAGCAGTTCTTC. It is translated as CASSSGGRGSYNEQFF.